This T cell receptor beta chain was recorded in a study of blood T cell repertoires in COVID-19. TCRdb's copy holds only in-frame clones and misses some; the assay was immunoSEQ multiplex PCR. This sample yields 99,000 or so clones, of which around 90% are seen a single time; approximately 2% belongs to the top ten. The CDR3 totals 14 residues. The germline V gene has CDR1 SGDLS and CDR2 YYNGEE. Trimming removed 4 bases at V and 4 bases at J, with 14 bases between. A Seattle source enrolled patients during active infection and followed them longitudinally. The TCR was taken from a man aged 50 to 60 with COVID-19, enrolled during active disease. The chain uses TRBV9 and TRBJ1-1, with unresolved D. Sequencing was done on a sample of peripheral blood. The CDR3 nucleotides read TGTGCCAGCAGCCTCCGCGGGTATGCCACTGAAGCTTTCTTT. Protein: CASSLRGYATEAFF.